These 27 T cell receptor beta chains share one sample of origin, sequenced in a study of T-cell reconstitution after alpha-beta-depleted transplantation in children. Unique molecular identifiers featured in how the TCRbeta library was prepared. TCRdb independently ran MiXCR on the PCR reads; one entry per CDR3 protein. The sample holds 200,000 to 300,000 distinct CDR3 sequences, about 25% seen once. Sequences were derived from PBMCs, sampled before TCRalphabeta/CD19-depleted stem cell transplant. The receptors shown here come from a girl aged 2 to 10 with Fanconi anemia, due to receive a stem cell transplant.

This clonotype was detected a few times. This sequence joins TRBV29-1 and TRBJ2-4; the D gene is possibly TRBD1 (6 bases). The CDR3 runs to 12 residues. CDR1 and CDR2 from the germline V gene are SQVTM and ANQGSEA. V was clipped by 4 bases and J by 5 bases, with 9 bases between them. The DNA for the CDR3 is TGCAGCGTTGGGGGGCGCGAAAACATTCAGTACTTC. Protein: CSVGGRENIQYF.

This clonotype was detected a few times. V usage is TRBV20-1 and J usage is TRBJ2-1; possible D gene TRBD1, 5 bases. Germline-derived CDR1 and CDR2 are DFQATT and SNEGSKA (reference sequence). V was trimmed by 0 bases and J by 7 bases, leaving 10 bases between them. The CDR3 covers 13 residues. The CDR3 nucleotides read TGCAGTGCTAGAGATACCCAGGGAAATGAGCAGTTCTTC. This translates into CSARDTQGNEQFF.

This clonotype was seen repeatedly, ten times or more. The chain couples TRBV29-1 to TRBJ1-1; the D gene is possibly TRBD1 (6 bases). This CDR3 spans 13 amino acids. Trimming took off 7 bases at V and 1 base at J, with 13 bases between the two ends. The germline CDR1 and CDR2 sequences are SQVTM and ANQGSEA. The CDR3 nucleotides are TGCAGCGCGCAGGGGCCCAGGAACACTGAAGCTTTCTTT. Translating gives CSAQGPRNTEAFF.

In its sample, this clonotype was seen a few times. The rearrangement links TRBV28 to TRBJ2-3, with D perhaps TRBD2 (6 bases). The V gene's germline CDR1 is MDHEN and CDR2 SYDVKM. V was shortened by 2 bases and J by 2 bases, with 14 bases between the two germline ends. This CDR3 spans 16 amino acids. The CDR3 region is CASSLSRGRLTDTQYF. The CDR3 DNA is TGTGCCAGCAGTTTAAGCCGGGGGAGACTCACAGATACGCAGTATTTT.

A few counts support this clonotype. The chain joins TRBV28 to TRBJ2-7; D might be TRBD2 (6 bases). V was shortened by 5 bases and J by 3 bases, with 17 bases between the two germline ends. The CDR3 is 15 residues long. Looked up from germline, CDR1 is MDHEN and CDR2 is SYDVKM. CDR3 sequence reads: CASSPSWTNGYEQYF. The DNA of the CDR3 is TGTGCCAGCAGTCCAAGTTGGACTAACGGCTACGAGCAGTACTTC. The entire variable domain, with the rest obtained from reference TRBV28 and TRBJ2-7, is as follows: DVKVTQSSRYLVKRTGEKVFLECVQDMDHENMFWYRQDPGLGLRLIYFSYDVKMKEKGDIPEGYSVSREKKERFSLILESASTNQTSMYLCASSPSWTNGYEQYFGPGTRLTVT.

This chain connects TRBV5-1 to TRBJ2-7; either TRBD1 or TRBD2 may supply D (5 bases each). V lost 4 bases and J lost 0, with 8 bases in between. The CDR3 runs to 13 residues. Germline V gives CDR1 SGHRS, CDR2 YFSETQ. In DNA, the CDR3 is TGCGCCAGCAGCCGGGGCAACTCCTACGAGCAGTACTTC. It is translated as CASSRGNSYEQYF. The variable domain in full, completed from reference TRBV5-1 and TRBJ2-7, reads KAGVTQTPRYLIKTRGQQVTLSCSPISGHRSVSWYQQTPGQGLQFLFEYFSETQRNKGNFPGRFSGRQFSNSRSEMNVSTLELGDSALYLCASSRGNSYEQYFGPGTRLTVT.

V is TRBV7-2 and J is TRBJ1-1; D gene ambiguous. This CDR3 is built from 13 residues. Trimming left V 1 base short and J 5 bases short, with 8 bases between. Germline V gene data show CDR1 as SGHTA and CDR2 as FQGNSA. The CDR3 loop is CASSLVGNTEAFF. The CDR3 DNA reads as TGTGCCAGCAGCTTAGTAGGGAATACTGAAGCTTTCTTT.

The rearrangement uses TRBV20-1 and TRBJ2-3; 7 nucleotides line up with TRBD2. After removal of 7 bases from V and 4 bases from J, the junction contained 8 bases not matched to a gene. Germline CDR1 and CDR2: DFQATT and SNEGSKA (reference sequence). The CDR3 sequence is 13 residues long. The CDR3 DNA reads as TGCAGTGGAGGGCAGGGAGGGTCAGATACGCAGTATTTT. Its protein is CSGGQGGSDTQYF.

This clonotype has ten or more counts. V is TRBV12-3 or TRBV12-4 and J is TRBJ2-1, with TRBD2 matching 11 bases. V was clipped by 6 bases and J by 5 bases; unmatched bases: 3. The CDR3 runs 14 residues. CDR3 amino acids: CASRRLAGHNEQFF. DNA for the CDR3: TGTGCCAGCAGAAGACTAGCGGGACACAATGAGCAGTTCTTC.

This clonotype has ten or more counts. V is TRBV20-1 and J is TRBJ2-7, with 10 bases lining up with TRBD2. CDR3 length: 15 amino acids. V was clipped by 0 bases and J by 2 bases; unmatched bases: 4. CDR1 and CDR2 from the germline V gene are DFQATT and SNEGSKA (reference sequence). The CDR3 DNA sequence: TGCAGTGCTAGAGATCGACTAGCGGGCACCTACGAGCAGTACTTC. Translation gives CSARDRLAGTYEQYF.

This clonotype was recorded a few times. The CDR3 DNA sequence: TGTGCCAGCAGCTCGGACAGTGAGGCGAGCTCCTACAATGAGCAGTTCTTC. Translation gives CASSSDSEASSYNEQFF. The chain recombines TRBV13 with TRBJ2-1, with D possibly TRBD1 on 6 matching bases. Trimming removed 4 bases from V and 0 bases from J, with 16 bases in between. The CDR3 sequence is 17 residues long. Germline-derived CDR1 and CDR2 are PRHDT and FYEKMQ (reference sequence). The whole variable domain, filled in from reference TRBV13 and TRBJ2-1, reads AAGVIQSPRHLIKEKRETATLKCYPIPRHDTVYWYQQGPGQDPQFLISFYEKMQSDKGSIPDRFSAQQFSDYHSELNMSSLELGDSALYFCASSSDSEASSYNEQFFGPGTRLTVL.

The chain recombines TRBV5-1 with TRBJ2-7; 13 nucleotides line up with TRBD2. V trimming: 4 bases; J trimming: 3 bases; junction bases outside the gene matches: 7. CDR1 is SGHRS, CDR2 YFSETQ, per germline. The CDR3 loop spans 16 amino acids. As DNA, the CDR3 is TGCGCCAGCAGCCAGGGGACTAGCGGGATCTTCTACGAGCAGTACTTC. Translated: CASSQGTSGIFYEQYF.

This clonotype showed up many times. This chain links TRBV4-2 with TRBJ1-3; 7 bases map to TRBD1. CDR1 is LGHNA, CDR2 YNFKEQ, per germline. V shed 4 bases and J 5 bases; nucleotides not matched to a gene: 5. The CDR3 sequence is 14 residues long. The DNA of the CDR3 is TGTGCCAGCAGCCTTTGGGGACAGCGAAACACCATATATTTT. Its protein is CASSLWGQRNTIYF.

This chain joins TRBV7-3 and TRBJ2-3, with TRBD2 identical over 9 bases. V trimming: 1 base; J trimming: 3 bases; junction bases outside the gene matches: 5. This CDR3 is built from 16 residues. Germline CDR1 reads SGHTA; CDR2 reads FQGTGA. The CDR3 DNA sequence: TGTGCCAGCAGCTTAAATGGCGCGGGGGGGACAGATACGCAGTATTTT. This sequence encodes CASSLNGAGGTDTQYF.

This chain joins TRBV20-1 and TRBJ2-7; 7 nucleotides align to TRBD1. The CDR3 has 12 amino acids. Unmatched junction bases numbered 4, after V lost 1 base and J lost 7 bases. Germline V gene data show CDR1 as DFQATT and CDR2 as SNEGSKA (reference sequence). The CDR3 nucleotides read TGCAGTGCTAGAGTCAGGGGGTGGGAGCAGTACTTC. Translating gives CSARVRGWEQYF.

The gene calls are TRBV28 and TRBJ2-1, with a tentative D call TRBD2 (7 bases). From germline, CDR1 is MDHEN and CDR2 SYDVKM. This CDR3 has 14 amino acids. V shed 6 bases and J shed 3 bases, with 12 bases lying between them. The CDR3 loop reads CASRGGGHYNEQFF. The CDR3 DNA reads TGTGCCAGCAGGGGCGGGGGACACTACAATGAGCAGTTCTTC.

This chain joins TRBV5-4 and TRBJ1-2; D remains ambiguous. Trimming pared 0 bases from V and 7 bases from J, leaving 10 bases between. The CDR3 is made up of 13 amino acids. Germline lookup yields CDR1 SGHNT and CDR2 YYREEE (reference sequence). The CDR3 protein is CASSLVEFGGYTF. The CDR3 DNA reads as TGTGCCAGCAGCTTGGTGGAGTTCGGTGGCTACACCTTC.

V usage is TRBV6-4 and J usage is TRBJ1-2; D is unclear. The CDR3 has 14 amino acids. Trimming cost V 5 bases and J 4 bases, with 14 bases left between them. Germline V gene sequence: CDR1 MRHNA, CDR2 SNTAGT. CDR3 in DNA: TGTGCCAGCAGTCTCCTTGCGGGAGGCTATGGCTACACCTTC. Its protein product is CASSLLAGGYGYTF.

This clonotype was detected ten times or more. V is TRBV29-1 and J is TRBJ2-3; TRBD2 agrees at 7 bases. The CDR3 length is 18 residues. Germline values: CDR1 SQVTM, CDR2 ANQGSEA. The V gene end was trimmed by 1 base and the J gene end by 3 bases; junction bases not matched to a gene: 16. DNA of the CDR3: TGCAGCGTTGAAGGTGGATTAGCGGGCCCAGGCGGTACAGATACGCAGTATTTT. This codes for CSVEGGLAGPGGTDTQYF.

This clonotype was seen ten or more times. The chain is built from TRBV7-2 and TRBJ2-1; no clear D gene. Germline loops: CDR1 SGHTA, CDR2 FQGNSA. This CDR3 is built from 15 residues. V shed 4 bases and J shed 0 bases, with 10 bases lying between them. Here the CDR3 DNA reads TGTGCCAGCAGCTCCATACCGAGCTCCTACAATGAGCAGTTCTTC. Translating it yields CASSSIPSSYNEQFF.

The rearrangement joins TRBV28 to TRBJ1-3, with 7 bases that match TRBD1. The CDR3 spans 14 residues. Germline-derived CDR1 and CDR2 are MDHEN and SYDVKM. V trimming: 5 bases; J trimming: 4 bases; junction bases outside the gene matches: 5. CDR3 residues: CASSPSDRGNTIYF. The CDR3 DNA follows: TGTGCCAGCAGTCCATCGGACAGGGGAAACACCATATATTTT.

This clonotype was observed at least ten times. V is TRBV7-8 and J is TRBJ2-5, with 12 bases matching TRBD2. V gave up 5 bases and J gave up 4 bases; unmatched junction bases: 2. This CDR3 is 14 amino acids long. The germline CDR1 and CDR2 sequences are SGHVS and FQNEAQ. The CDR3: CASSLLAGGETQYF. The CDR3, as DNA: TGTGCCAGCAGCCTACTAGCGGGGGGAGAGACCCAGTACTTC.

The rearrangement links TRBV20-1 to TRBJ2-4; D assignment may be TRBD1 or TRBD2 (6 bases each). Trimming pared 5 bases from V and 5 bases from J, leaving 22 bases between. This CDR3 has 16 amino acids. CDR1 DFQATT and CDR2 SNEGSKA come from the germline V gene (reference sequence). For the CDR3, the DNA is TGCAGTGCTGACGAGCTTGGGGCGGGACACGAAAACATTCAGTACTTC. It is translated as CSADELGAGHENIQYF.

This clonotype was detected many times. The V call is TRBV28, the J call TRBJ2-1; 8 bases match TRBD2. Germline values: CDR1 MDHEN, CDR2 SYDVKM. This CDR3 has 16 residues. J was trimmed by 7 bases and V by 5 bases; bases with no gene match: 13. DNA of the CDR3: TGTGCCAGCAGTACCCACATCAGCGGGAGAAGGAATGAGCAGTTCTTC. It is translated as CASSTHISGRRNEQFF.

This clonotype has more than one count but fewer than ten. The chain combines TRBV5-1 with TRBJ2-1; 8 bases align to TRBD1. Germline CDR1 is SGHRS and CDR2 is YFSETQ. V was pared by 4 bases and J by 12 bases, with 18 bases of the junction left unmatched. The CDR3 has 16 amino acids. The CDR3 region has the DNA TGCGCCAGCAGCGTGGGACCCAGGGGGCTAGGGATCGTGCAGTTCTTC. Its protein is CASSVGPRGLGIVQFF.

This clonotype was counted many times. The genes are TRBV20-1 and TRBJ2-7; D remains ambiguous. CDR1 is DFQATT and CDR2 is SNEGSKA in the germline V gene (reference sequence). The CDR3 extends over 14 amino acids. The germline V and J ends were trimmed by 2 bases and 1 base, with 12 bases remaining between them. CDR3 sequence reads: CSARRTYTSYEQYF. DNA of the CDR3: TGCAGTGCTAGACGGACCTATACATCCTACGAGCAGTACTTC.

This clonotype was counted many times. The CDR3 DNA follows: TGTGCCAGCAGTTTCGGGCAGACTTACAATGAGCAGTTCTTC. As protein: CASSFGQTYNEQFF. The gene calls are TRBV27 and TRBJ2-1; the D is unclear. The CDR3 covers 14 residues. Germline V gene sequence: CDR1 MNHEY, CDR2 SMNVEV (reference sequence). Trimming took 3 bases from V and 4 from J, leaving 10 bases between them.